This T cell receptor beta chain is drawn from a study of TIL therapy for anti-PD-1-resistant metastatic lung cancer (dated by TCRdb to the early 2020s). A note on the overall study: Before any PD-1/PD-L1 blockade was given, tumors were harvested, nivolumab was then administered, and patients who progressed went on to receive lymphodepletion, an infusion of expanded TIL, and IL-2. Across the cohort, whole-exome sequencing showed a median non-synonymous tumor mutation burden of 1.5 mutations per megabase. A median age of roughly 55 years (range roughly 35-75) and a median tumor PD-L1 proportion score of 6% were recorded among enrolled patients. The cohort was predominantly lung adenocarcinoma, with several EGFR-mutant and two ALK-rearranged tumors, and half of patients were current or former smokers. Tumor and peripheral blood T cell receptor beta sequencing was used to track clonotypes across tumor, expanded TIL product and serial blood samples. Overall results and qualifications from the work: Infused TIL clonotypes partially replaced the baseline peripheral repertoire then decayed over months, with no apparent association between persistence and response. The study protocol defined all tumor marker inferences as exploratory. Generalizability was limited because the cohort was highly selected, with more treatment-naive, never-smoker and oncogene-addicted patients included than is typical.

Explained via the paper, the time point label denotes: pre-treatment sample, taken before nivolumab and TIL therapy. Adults with stage 4 NSCLC were enrolled from October 2017 to early 2020 in a dual-center phase I trial. Samples came from a single-arm, open-label phase I trial of tumor-infiltrating lymphocyte therapy with nivolumab in advanced non-small cell lung cancer. Blood mononuclear cells from EDTA tubes were separated on a Ficoll gradient and snap-frozen as pellets, and DNA was extracted from the cells using a Qiagen mini-prep kit. TCR beta CDR3 regions were amplified from genomic DNA with the immunoSEQ v3 hsTCRB kit using bias-controlled multiplex PCR. TCR libraries were sequenced on an Illumina NextSeq 500 to some 2 million read pairs for survey level or 5-6 million for deep level. As for how the authors treated the data: V, D and J genes were assigned, non-productive sequences were removed, and clonality was reported by immunoSEQ Analyzer software. To compare repertoires between infused TIL and blood, productive Simpson clonality was used along with the Morisita overlap index of productive TRB rearrangements. The absolute count of a clonotype in blood was estimated by multiplying the lymphocyte count by the CD3+ fraction and by the productive frequency of the clone. TCRdb mirrors the immuneACCESS table, restricted to in-frame sequences. Some clones are absent from its copies; in checked studies, under half trace to an unresolved V gene, and the reason for the others is unknown. The DNA gave D and trimming, while V, J and clone size come from that table. This sample lists 15,000 to 20,000 clones; roughly four fifths were detected once. The ten largest make up around 2.2% of the sample.

According to the germline V gene, CDR1 reads SGHTA and CDR2 reads FQGTGA. V drops 2 bases and J drops 1 base, leaving 23 bases in between. The CDR3 holds 19 amino acids from the cysteine to the phenylalanine. The kept DNA is CDR3 alone, 57 bases in frame from the first base. On this clone: What antigen it recognizes has not been identified. No much larger clone exists at a distance of one base, and base qualities are not known.

Here the sequenced sample was blood, taken at baseline. This TCR derives from a person between 25 and 79 years old with non-small cell lung cancer. The chain is encoded by TRBV7-3 joined to TRBJ2-5; the D gene is perhaps TRBD1, from 6 matching bases. CDR3 region: CASSLGAWVGTGSQETQYF. The sequenced DNA is TGTGCCAGCAGCTTAGGGGCTTGGGTGGGAACAGGGTCCCAAGAGACCCAGTACTTC.